Listed here are 10 T cell receptor beta chains from one sample, sequenced in a study of spatial heterogeneity in lung cancer. Time point noted: sample taken at primary tumor resection. In each case, whole RNA from tumor, nontumor lung or frozen PBMC was sequenced unsorted. TCRdb reprocessed the 5' RACE reads with MiXCR, giving one entry per CDR3 protein. The repertoire has nearly 50,000 distinct CDR3 sequences, roughly 7.6% of them found once; the top ten carry less than 15%. The specimen comprised PBMCs, sampled at surgery. Every receptor here comes from a female donor with early-stage non-small cell lung cancer.

This clonotype was recorded many times. The J gene is TRBJ2-1, the V gene TRBV7-2; 8 bases agree with TRBD2. The length of the CDR3 is 16 residues. Per the germline V gene, CDR1 is SGHTA and CDR2 is FQGNSA. V was pared by 4 bases and J by 0 bases, with 5 bases of the junction left unmatched. CDR3 in amino acids: CASSSGTRGSYNEQFF. In DNA, the CDR3 is TGTGCCAGCAGCTCCGGGACTAGAGGCTCCTACAATGAGCAGTTCTTC.

The V and J genes are TRBV12-5 and TRBJ2-5, with 11 bases identical to TRBD2. The CDR3 has 16 residues. V dropped 8 bases and J dropped 5; count of bases not matched to a gene: 13. CDR1 is LGHNT and CDR2 is FRNRAP in the germline V gene. As DNA, the CDR3 is TGTGCTAGTCGCCTTAGCGGGGGGGGCCGCGGGGAGACCCAGTACTTC. It codes for CASRLSGGGRGETQYF.

The chain has TRBV5-1 and TRBJ2-7; maybe TRBD2 (6 bases). CDR1 and CDR2 from the germline V gene are SGHRS and YFSETQ. The length of the CDR3 is 14 residues. Deletions cut 4 bases from V and 5 bases from J, with 16 bases between. The CDR3 nucleotides read TGCGCCAGCAGCCTATTAGAGGGAGGCGACGAGCAGTACTTC. Amino acids: CASSLLEGGDEQYF.

This clonotype was seen more than once but under ten times. The chain recombines TRBV6-2 or TRBV6-3 with TRBJ1-6, with a possible D match to TRBD1 (6 bases). This CDR3 is built from 15 residues. Germline CDR1 MNHEY, CDR2 SVGEGT. Deletions cut 7 bases from V and 7 bases from J, with 17 bases between. CDR3 DNA sequence: TGTGCCAGCACCCTACAGACAGGTTCGAATTCACCCCTCCACTTT. It specifies CASTLQTGSNSPLHF.

The J gene is TRBJ2-1, the V gene TRBV6-2 or TRBV6-3; D is uncertain. The germline gives CDR1 MNHEY, CDR2 SVGEGT. The V end was cut by 5 bases, the J end by 8 bases, with 13 bases between. CDR3 length equals 13 residues. The DNA of the CDR3 is TGTGCCAGCAGTACCACTGGCGACTATGAGCAGTTCTTC. It translates to CASSTTGDYEQFF.

The CDR3 loop is CASSQDSSGANVLTF. As DNA, the CDR3 is TGTGCCAGCAGTCAGGACAGCTCTGGGGCCAACGTCCTGACTTTC. The chain employs TRBV6-5 and TRBJ2-6; D might be TRBD1 (6 bases). There are 15 residues in the CDR3. The germline gives CDR1 MNHEY, CDR2 SVGAGI. V was pared by 5 bases and J by 0 bases, with 8 bases between.

This chain connects TRBV27 to TRBJ1-1; 9 positions agree with TRBD1. The V gene end was trimmed by 5 bases and the J gene end by 4 bases; junction bases not matched to a gene: 11. CDR3 size: 16 residues. Germline CDR1 and CDR2: MNHEY and SMNVEV (reference sequence). CDR3: CASSPHTGTGTTEAFF. CDR3 coding DNA: TGTGCCAGCAGTCCCCACACCGGGACAGGGACCACTGAAGCTTTCTTT.

The chain is built from TRBV4-2 and TRBJ2-5, with D unclear. The CDR3 covers 14 residues. The V end lost 1 base, the J end lost 4 bases, and 10 bases lay between the germline ends. Per the germline V gene, CDR1 is LGHNA and CDR2 is YNFKEQ. DNA for the CDR3: TGTGCCAGCAGCCAAGGGGTGGGCGGAGAGACCCAGTACTTC. This translates into CASSQGVGGETQYF.

CDR3 sequence: CSAMDRGSYNSPLHF. The CDR3 DNA sequence: TGCAGTGCTATGGACAGGGGCTCCTATAATTCACCCCTCCACTTT. The chain is built from TRBV20-1 and TRBJ1-6, with TRBD1 matching 9 bases. CDR1 is DFQATT, CDR2 SNEGSKA, per germline (reference sequence). V was pared by 4 bases and J by 0 bases, with 1 base of the junction left unmatched. This CDR3 comprises 15 residues.

This clonotype showed up just a few times. The genes are TRBV28 and TRBJ2-7; 8 nucleotides match TRBD1. Germline V gene data show CDR1 as MDHEN and CDR2 as SYDVKM. The V and J ends lost 7 bases and 2 bases, in that order; junction bases with no gene match: 4. The CDR3 is 13 residues long. The chain's CDR3 is CASTSTGAYEQYF. The CDR3 bases are TGTGCCAGCACCTCGACAGGGGCCTACGAGCAGTACTTC.